This T cell receptor (beta chain) is drawn from a study of T cells in Graves' hyperthyroidism and ophthalmopathy. Researchers took RNA transcripts and amplified the TCR beta CDR3 regions from them. First-round RT-PCR with HTBI primers amplified the TCR CDR3 region. TCRdb re-analysed the multiplex PCR reads in MiXCR, keeping a single row per CDR3 protein. The sample has a few hundred thousand distinct CDR3 sequences; around 45% are singletons. Study-wide results and caveats: By a 13 V-J model, ophthalmopathy was set apart from stable hyperthyroidism.

This CDR3 has 14 residues. With 5 bases clipped from V and 7 bases from J, the junction kept 7 bases outside the gene matches. The germline gives CDR1 MNHNS, CDR2 SASEGT. Note on this clonotype: Its antigen is currently unknown.

The rearrangement uses TRBV6-1 and TRBJ2-2; TRBD2 matches at 7 bases. The clonotype was recovered from a woman aged 18-30 years with Graves' hyperthyroidism. What was sequenced was peripheral blood or thyroid tissue (not recorded which). The CDR3 sequence: CASSYLADSGELFF. In nucleotides, the CDR3 is TGTGCCAGCAGTTATCTAGCGGATAGCGGGGAGCTGTTTTTT.